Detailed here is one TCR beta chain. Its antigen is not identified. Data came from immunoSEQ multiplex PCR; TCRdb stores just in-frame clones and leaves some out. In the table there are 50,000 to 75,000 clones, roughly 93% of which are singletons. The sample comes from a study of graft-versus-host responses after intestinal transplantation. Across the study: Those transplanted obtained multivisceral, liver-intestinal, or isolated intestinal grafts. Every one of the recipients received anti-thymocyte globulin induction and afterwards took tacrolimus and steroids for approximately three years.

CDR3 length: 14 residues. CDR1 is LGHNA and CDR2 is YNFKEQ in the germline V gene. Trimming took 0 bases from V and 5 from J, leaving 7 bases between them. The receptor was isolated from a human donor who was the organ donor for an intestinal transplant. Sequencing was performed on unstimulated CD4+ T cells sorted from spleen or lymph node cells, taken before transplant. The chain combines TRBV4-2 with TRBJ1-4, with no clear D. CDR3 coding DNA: TGTGCCAGCAGCCAAGAAAATGGCAATGAAAAACTGTTTTTT. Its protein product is CASSQENGNEKLFF.